A single sample gave rise to the 9 T cell receptor beta chains below, sequenced in a study of OX40 agonist ivuxolimab in advanced cancers. Measured with immunoSEQ multiplex PCR; TCRdb has only the in-frame clones, and not every one. The data hold around 78,000 clones, with roughly 84% observed a single time. Sequencing used CD4+ or CD8+ T cells sorted from blood, obtained in a trial of the OX40 agonist ivuxolimab. These receptor sequences come from an adult with an advanced solid tumor such as melanoma, head and neck, liver or kidney cancer.

The rearrangement joins TRBV28 to TRBJ1-2; perhaps TRBD1 as D (6 bases). Germline CDR1 is MDHEN and CDR2 is SYDVKM. The CDR3 totals 15 residues. V gave up 2 bases and J gave up 2 bases, with 12 bases separating them. In DNA, the CDR3 is TGTGCCAGCAGTTTACCCGGACAGCTCAACTATGGCTACACCTTC. Its protein product is CASSLPGQLNYGYTF.

The table lists this clone with a count of one. V is TRBV5-1 and J is TRBJ2-5; perhaps TRBD1 as D (6 bases). Trimming removed 0 bases from V and 6 bases from J, with 9 bases in between. CDR1 and CDR2 from the germline V gene are SGHRS and YFSETQ. This CDR3 region has 13 residues. Written as DNA, the CDR3 is TGCGCCAGCAGCTTGGGGCAGGGGAAGACCCAGTACTTC. Its protein product is CASSLGQGKTQYF.

The V gene is TRBV6-6, the J gene TRBJ2-7, with 9 bases matching TRBD2. The CDR3 runs to 15 residues. Germline CDR1 MNHNY, CDR2 SVGAGI (reference sequence). V shed 0 bases, J shed 7 bases, and the junction held 7 bases outside the gene matches. The CDR3 DNA reads as TGTGCCAGCAGTTACTCAAGCGGGAGGTCTGAAGAGCAGTACTTC. Its translation: CASSYSSGRSEEQYF.

The J gene is TRBJ2-7, the V gene TRBV7-2, with TRBD2 identical over 8 bases. V was pared by 3 bases and J by 3 bases, with 10 bases of the junction left unmatched. The CDR3 is 16 amino acids. CDR1 and CDR2 (germline): SGHTA, FQGNSA. The CDR3 here is CASSLGLSGSGYEQYF. CDR3 nucleotides: TGTGCCAGCAGCTTGGGGCTGAGCGGGAGTGGCTACGAGCAGTACTTC.

The chain employs TRBV29-1 and TRBJ2-1; D not certain. The V end was cut by 7 bases, the J end by 7 bases, with 23 bases between. The CDR3 runs to 15 residues. CDR1 and CDR2 (germline): SQVTM, ANQGSEA. CDR3 protein: CSARLSGPRQNEQFF. The CDR3 DNA reads as TGCAGCGCCAGACTTAGTGGACCCAGGCAAAATGAGCAGTTCTTC.

CDR3 in amino acids: CASSLGTSGYNEQFF. The CDR3 DNA is TGTGCCAGCAGTCTGGGGACTAGCGGATACAATGAGCAGTTCTTC. The gene calls are TRBV6-6 and TRBJ2-1, with 11 nucleotides matching TRBD2. Germline CDR1 is MNHNY and CDR2 is SVGAGI (reference sequence). With 5 bases clipped from V and 4 bases from J, the junction kept 4 bases outside the gene matches. The CDR3 has 15 amino acids.

V is TRBV6-5 and J is TRBJ2-5; D unresolved. The germline gives CDR1 MNHEY, CDR2 SVGAGI. V lost 4 bases, J lost 4 bases, and 7 bases lay in between. This CDR3 is built from 12 residues. The CDR3: CASSLIGETQYF. CDR3 DNA: TGTGCCAGCAGTTTAATTGGAGAGACCCAGTACTTC.

The chain links TRBV18 to TRBJ2-3; 10 nucleotides line up with TRBD2. Germline CDR1 reads KGHSH; CDR2 reads LQKENI. This CDR3 region has 16 residues. The junction had 8 bases not matched to a gene; V was cut back by 3 bases and J by 5 bases. The CDR3 sequence: CASSPGSGRVGDTQYF. CDR3 nucleotides: TGTGCCAGCTCACCGGGGAGCGGGAGGGTCGGAGATACGCAGTATTTT.

The chain carries TRBV9 and TRBJ2-5; perhaps TRBD1 as D (6 bases). Trimming took 1 base from V and 0 from J, leaving 13 bases between them. The CDR3 totals 16 residues. Germline CDR1 reads SGDLS; CDR2 reads YYNGEE. The CDR3 reads CASSVIGGGYQETQYF. In DNA form, the CDR3 reads TGTGCCAGCAGCGTAATTGGGGGCGGCTACCAAGAGACCCAGTACTTC.